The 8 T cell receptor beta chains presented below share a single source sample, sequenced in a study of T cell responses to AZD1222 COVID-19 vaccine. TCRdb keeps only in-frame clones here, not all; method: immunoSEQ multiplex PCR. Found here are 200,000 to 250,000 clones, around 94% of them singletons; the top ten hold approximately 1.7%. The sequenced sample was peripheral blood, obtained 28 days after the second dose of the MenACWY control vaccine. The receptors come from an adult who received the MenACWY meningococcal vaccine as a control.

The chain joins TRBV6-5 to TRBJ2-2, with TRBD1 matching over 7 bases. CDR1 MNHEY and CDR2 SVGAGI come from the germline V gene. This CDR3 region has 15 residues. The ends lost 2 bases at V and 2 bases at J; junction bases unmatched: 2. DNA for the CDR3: TGTGCCAGCAGTTACGGGACAGTTAACACCGGGGAGCTGTTTTTT. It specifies CASSYGTVNTGELFF.

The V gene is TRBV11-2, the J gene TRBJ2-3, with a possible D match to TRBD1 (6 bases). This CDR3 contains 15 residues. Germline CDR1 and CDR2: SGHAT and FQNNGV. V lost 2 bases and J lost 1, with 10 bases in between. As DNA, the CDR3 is TGTGCCAGCAGCTTATATCAGGGGCGCACAGATACGCAGTATTTT. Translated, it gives CASSLYQGRTDTQYF.

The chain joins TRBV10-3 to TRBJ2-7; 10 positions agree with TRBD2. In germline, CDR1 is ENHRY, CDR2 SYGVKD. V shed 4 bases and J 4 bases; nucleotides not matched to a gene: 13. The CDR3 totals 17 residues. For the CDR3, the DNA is TGTGCCATCAGTGTCCGGCAGCTAGCGGGAGCCATGTACGAGCAGTACTTC. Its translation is CAISVRQLAGAMYEQYF.

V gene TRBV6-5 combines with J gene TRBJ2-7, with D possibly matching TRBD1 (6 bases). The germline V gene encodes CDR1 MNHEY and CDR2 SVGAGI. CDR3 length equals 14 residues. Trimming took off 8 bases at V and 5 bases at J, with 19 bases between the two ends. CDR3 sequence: CASGFTGSGDEQYF. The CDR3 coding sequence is TGTGCCAGCGGTTTTACCGGTTCAGGGGACGAGCAGTACTTC.

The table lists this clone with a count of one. The CDR3 is CASSLRDRGMGNQPQHF. The CDR3, as DNA: TGTGCCAGCAGCCTGCGGGACAGGGGAATGGGCAATCAGCCCCAGCATTTT. This chain uses TRBV5-6 with TRBJ1-5; 10 positions match TRBD1. The CDR3 spans 17 residues. V shed 4 bases, J shed 2 bases, and the junction held 9 bases outside the gene matches. Germline CDR1 and CDR2: SGHDT and YYEEEE. The full variable domain, in which reference TRBV5-6 and TRBJ1-5 provide the parts outside the CDR3, is DAGVTQSPTHLIKTRGQQVTLRCSPKSGHDTVSWYQQALGQGPQFIFQYYEEEERQRGNFPDRFSGHQFPNYSSELNVNALLLGDSALYLCASSLRDRGMGNQPQHFGDGTRLSIL.

Here the CDR3 reads CASTVLGGSYEQYF. The CDR3 DNA is TGTGCCAGCACCGTACTAGGAGGTTCCTACGAGCAGTACTTC. The genes are TRBV5-4 and TRBJ2-7, with D perhaps TRBD2 (5 bases). Trimming left V 6 bases short and J 1 base short, with 14 bases between. Looked up from germline, CDR1 is SGHNT and CDR2 is YYREEE (reference sequence). The CDR3 sequence is 14 residues long. Using reference TRBV5-4 and TRBJ2-7 for the parts outside the CDR3, the full variable domain is ETGVTQSPTHLIKTRGQQVTLRCSSQSGHNTVSWYQQALGQGPQFIFQYYREEENGRGNFPPRFSGLQFPNYSSELNVNALELDDSALYLCASTVLGGSYEQYFGPGTRLTVT.

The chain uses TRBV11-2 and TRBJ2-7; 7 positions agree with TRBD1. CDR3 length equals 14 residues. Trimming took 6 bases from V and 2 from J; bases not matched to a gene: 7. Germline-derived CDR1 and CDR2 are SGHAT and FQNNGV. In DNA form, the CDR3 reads TGTGCCAGCAGTCATGGGACAGAAGCCTACGAGCAGTACTTC. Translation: CASSHGTEAYEQYF.

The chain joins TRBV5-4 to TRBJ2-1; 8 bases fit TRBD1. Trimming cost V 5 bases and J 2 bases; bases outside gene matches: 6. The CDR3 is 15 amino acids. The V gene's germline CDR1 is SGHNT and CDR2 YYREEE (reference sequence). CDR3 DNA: TGTGCCAGCAGGGCCGGGACAGGTGCCTACAATGAGCAGTTCTTC. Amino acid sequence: CASRAGTGAYNEQFF. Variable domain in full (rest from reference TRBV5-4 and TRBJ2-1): ETGVTQSPTHLIKTRGQQVTLRCSSQSGHNTVSWYQQALGQGPQFIFQYYREEENGRGNFPPRFSGLQFPNYSSELNVNALELDDSALYLCASRAGTGAYNEQFFGPGTRLTVL.